This T cell receptor beta chain emerged from a study of shared clonotypes between healthy human individuals. Study findings and constraints: Shared across a few donors were around 4.7% of the naive CD4 clonotypes. Exclusively blood specimens were collected; tissue repertoires likely differ.

Those who donated were healthy HIV-negative adults, with no recent acute infections or vaccinations reported. Points on this clone: The antigen remains unidentified.

Methods used by the authors: With immunoSEQ giving junction-only sequences and no quality scores, filtering differed. Profiling relied on immunoSEQ multiplex PCR, and the TCRdb table lists in-frame clones only, not all of them. V and J calls and clone size are copied from that table; D and trimming were computed from the DNA. The data hold hundreds of thousands of clones, with about 80% observed a single time. V lost 1 base to trimming and J lost 0 bases, with 7 bases between them. The CDR3 runs to 14 residues. In germline, CDR1 is KGHSH, CDR2 LQKENI. The sample comprised memory CD4+ T cells sorted from blood. Indicated subset: CD45RA-negative fraction. This TCR came from a young woman in good health. The chain combines TRBV18 with TRBJ2-7; D gene ambiguous. The CDR3 region is CASSPQESSYEQYF. Here the CDR3 DNA reads TGTGCCAGCTCACCACAGGAGAGCTCCTACGAGCAGTACTTC.